The 32 T cell receptor beta chains in this list originate from one sample, sequenced in a study of cytomegalovirus exposure and HLA in healthy donors. Assay: immunoSEQ multiplex PCR; the TCRdb copy retains only in-frame clones and omits some. Among about 64,000 clones listed, 85% to 95% were seen once. What was sequenced was PBMCs. Receptors were obtained from a woman younger than 35 in good health and CMV-seropositive.

The chain uses TRBV5-1 and TRBJ2-3; 9 bases are a match to TRBD1. From germline, CDR1 is SGHRS and CDR2 YFSETQ. The V gene end was trimmed by 3 bases and the J gene end by 4 bases; junction bases not matched to a gene: 3. The CDR3 extends over 14 amino acids. CDR3 sequence (DNA): TGCGCCAGCAGCTCGACAGGGGGATCAGATACGCAGTATTTT. Translation: CASSSTGGSDTQYF.

This clone was counted between two and nine times. The gene calls are TRBV7-8 and TRBJ2-2; TRBD2 matches at 8 bases. Looked up from germline, CDR1 is SGHVS and CDR2 is FQNEAQ. The CDR3 sequence is 16 residues long. V lost 3 bases, J lost 4 bases, and 7 bases stayed unmatched. The CDR3 coding sequence is TGTGCCAGCAGCTTCCTAGCGGGCGGGCTCACCGGGGAGCTGTTTTTT. It encodes CASSFLAGGLTGELFF.

J is TRBJ1-2 and V is TRBV7-2, with D maybe TRBD1 (5 bases). The CDR3 totals 15 residues. The germline V gene encodes CDR1 SGHTA and CDR2 FQGNSA. V was trimmed by 1 base and J by 3 bases, leaving 12 bases between them. The CDR3 DNA follows: TGTGCCAGCAGCTTAGGGCGGGGAGGGGACTATGGCTACACCTTC. Protein product: CASSLGRGGDYGYTF.

The chain employs TRBV7-3 and TRBJ1-5; D gene unclear. Trimming pared 7 bases from V and 0 bases from J, leaving 19 bases between. The CDR3 covers 17 residues. In germline, CDR1 is SGHTA, CDR2 FQGTGA. The CDR3, as DNA: TGTGCCAGCACCCCAGGCGAGAACCTTTATAGCAATCAGCCCCAGCATTTT. It codes for CASTPGENLYSNQPQHF.

The CDR3 is CASTLTTGTRAGYTF. CDR3 in DNA: TGTGCCAGCACCCTTACCACCGGGACACGGGCAGGCTACACCTTC. This sequence joins TRBV28 and TRBJ1-2, with D perhaps TRBD1 (6 bases). The CDR3 covers 15 residues. Trimming removed 7 bases at V and 8 bases at J, with 23 bases between. Germline CDR1 reads MDHEN; CDR2 reads SYDVKM.

The chain joins TRBV5-4 to TRBJ2-2; 7 bases map to TRBD2. V shed 4 bases, J shed 0 bases, and the junction held 3 bases outside the gene matches. The CDR3 length is 15 residues. Germline CDR1 SGHNT, CDR2 YYREEE (reference sequence). CDR3: CASSPSGANTGELFF. CDR3 nucleotide sequence: TGTGCCAGCAGCCCTAGCGGAGCGAACACCGGGGAGCTGTTTTTT.

The rearrangement joins TRBV7-6 to TRBJ2-2; unclear D gene. V was pared by 3 bases and J by 2 bases, with 4 bases between. From germline, CDR1 is SGHVS and CDR2 FNYEAQ. This CDR3 region has 13 residues. CDR3 amino acids: CASSFRNTGELFF. The CDR3 coding sequence is TGTGCCAGCAGCTTCAGAAACACCGGGGAGCTGTTTTTT. Full variable domain (missing parts from reference TRBV7-6 and TRBJ2-2): GAGVSQSPRYKVTKRGQDVALRCDPISGHVSLYWYRQALGQGPEFLTYFNYEAQQDKSGLPNDRFSAERPEGSISTLTIQRTEQRDSAMYRCASSFRNTGELFFGEGSRLTVL.

The rearrangement uses TRBV7-9 and TRBJ1-1; D ambiguous. CDR3 size: 13 residues. V was pared by 4 bases and J by 11 bases, with 17 bases between. The V gene's germline CDR1 is SEHNR and CDR2 FQNEAQ (reference sequence). The CDR3 is CASSSRLGERAFF. In DNA, the CDR3 is TGTGCCAGCAGCTCACGCTTAGGAGAGCGGGCTTTCTTT.

This sequence joins TRBV7-2 and TRBJ1-5; D perhaps matches TRBD1 (5 bases). Trimming pared 6 bases from V and 1 base from J, leaving 13 bases between. CDR3 length: 15 residues. Germline V gene lookup returns CDR1 SGHTA and CDR2 FQGNSA. The DNA for the CDR3 is TGTGCCAGCAGACTTGCTGGGGGGAGCAATCAGCCCCAGCATTTT. Its protein is CASRLAGGSNQPQHF.

This sequence joins TRBV10-3 and TRBJ2-7; D may be TRBD1 (5 bases). The CDR3 sequence is 11 residues long. Trimming pared 5 bases from V and 6 bases from J, leaving 8 bases between. The germline V gene has CDR1 ENHRY and CDR2 SYGVKD. The CDR3 region has the DNA TGTGCCATCAGTCGAGACAGCGAGCAGTACTTC. As protein: CAISRDSEQYF.

The V and J genes are TRBV5-5 and TRBJ2-7, with 8 bases aligning to TRBD2. The V segment lost 0 bases and the J segment 5 bases; nucleotides outside the gene matches: 10. The germline V gene has CDR1 SGHKS and CDR2 YYEKEE (reference sequence). The CDR3 has 16 amino acids. This CDR3 reads CASSLVWSGSRHEQYF. The DNA of the CDR3 is TGTGCCAGCAGCTTGGTTTGGAGCGGGAGTCGCCACGAGCAGTACTTC.

The chain employs TRBV18 and TRBJ2-3; 13 bases match TRBD2. CDR3 size: 16 residues. The trim removed 2 bases at V and 1 base at J, leaving 0 bases unmatched. The germline V gene has CDR1 KGHSH and CDR2 LQKENI. The chain's CDR3 is CASSPGTSGGTDTQYF. For the CDR3, the DNA is TGTGCCAGCTCACCAGGGACTAGCGGGGGCACAGATACGCAGTATTTT.

The CDR3 DNA sequence: TGTGCCAGCAGCGTAGGGCAGGGACAGCAGAGCACAGATACGCAGTATTTT. The encoded protein is CASSVGQGQQSTDTQYF. V is TRBV9 and J is TRBJ2-3; 7 bases line up with TRBD1. J was trimmed by 0 bases and V by 0 bases; bases with no gene match: 7. Per germline, CDR1 SGDLS and CDR2 YYNGEE. The CDR3 contains 17 residues.

The gene calls are TRBV28 and TRBJ1-3, with 7 positions matching TRBD1. After removal of 6 bases from V and 5 bases from J, the junction contained 7 bases not matched to a gene. Germline CDR1 MDHEN, CDR2 SYDVKM. The CDR3 spans 14 residues. The CDR3 bases are TGTGCCAGCAGCAAAGACAGGGCTAGAAACACCATATATTTT. Protein product: CASSKDRARNTIYF.

The rearrangement joins TRBV11-2 to TRBJ2-7; the D is unclear. Germline V CDR1 and CDR2: SGHAT, FQNNGV. V gave up 4 bases and J gave up 1 base, with 11 bases separating them. The CDR3 is 14 residues long. The CDR3 is CASSYTLGSYEQYF. The CDR3 nucleotides are TGTGCCAGCAGCTATACGCTAGGATCCTACGAGCAGTACTTC.

The chain carries TRBV29-1 and TRBJ2-7; the D is unclear. Germline V lookup: CDR1 SQVTM, CDR2 ANQGSEA. V lost 4 bases and J lost 4, with 8 bases in between. The CDR3 is made up of 11 amino acids. The CDR3 reads CSVGLSYEQYF. As DNA, the CDR3 is TGCAGCGTTGGACTGTCATACGAGCAGTACTTC.

J is TRBJ1-1 and V is TRBV19, with D tentatively TRBD1 (6 bases). V dropped 3 bases and J dropped 2 bases, with 13 bases sitting between them. The CDR3 is 15 amino acids. Germline CDR1 is LNHDA and CDR2 is SQIVND (reference sequence). The CDR3 coding sequence is TGTGCCAGTAGTATTTCTGCAGGGGTTAACACTGAAGCTTTCTTT. This codes for CASSISAGVNTEAFF.

The V gene is TRBV4-1, the J gene TRBJ2-5, with 9 bases that match TRBD1. The ends lost 3 bases at V and 9 bases at J; junction bases unmatched: 14. Germline V gene sequence: CDR1 MGHRA, CDR2 YSYEKL. This CDR3 comprises 16 residues. CDR3 loop: CASSQESKTGGGSQYF. The CDR3 nucleotides read TGCGCCAGCAGCCAGGAATCTAAGACAGGGGGGGGGTCCCAGTACTTC.

The chain couples TRBV27 to TRBJ2-7, with TRBD1 as a possible D gene (5 bases). V was cut by 3 bases and J by 0 bases, with 12 bases left in between. Germline CDR1 MNHEY, CDR2 SMNVEV (reference sequence). The CDR3 has 15 residues. The CDR3 sequence: CASSFSGPFSYEQYF. CDR3 bases: TGTGCCAGCAGTTTTTCAGGGCCCTTCTCCTACGAGCAGTACTTC.

The V call is TRBV9, the J call TRBJ2-5; weak D call: TRBD2 (5 bases). With 4 bases removed from V and 3 bases from J, the gap between germline ends came to 7 bases. Germline V CDR1 and CDR2: SGDLS, YYNGEE. The CDR3 consists of 12 residues. CDR3 sequence reads: CASSPEEETQYF. CDR3 bases: TGTGCCAGCAGCCCGGAGGAAGAGACCCAGTACTTC.

This chain joins TRBV28 and TRBJ2-7, with D perhaps matching TRBD2 (7 bases). Germline lookup yields CDR1 MDHEN and CDR2 SYDVKM. The CDR3 is made up of 15 amino acids. The V end lost 10 bases, the J end lost 3 bases, and 22 bases lay between the germline ends. CDR3 sequence reads: CATLLGAGDLYEQYF. For the CDR3, the DNA is TGTGCCACCCTCCTGGGGGCGGGGGACCTCTACGAGCAGTACTTC.

The chain recombines TRBV6-5 with TRBJ2-7, with TRBD2 as a possible D gene (6 bases). The CDR3 length is 16 residues. Germline loops: CDR1 MNHEY, CDR2 SVGAGI. Trimming cost V 0 bases and J 6 bases, with 18 bases left between them. The DNA for the CDR3 is TGTGCCAGCAGTTACTCGTTTGATTCGGGGGTTCTCGAGCAGTACTTC. It translates to CASSYSFDSGVLEQYF.

The chain links TRBV6-1 to TRBJ2-5, with 8 bases aligning to TRBD1. The V gene end was trimmed by 6 bases and the J gene end by 0 bases; junction bases not matched to a gene: 6. This CDR3 is built from 15 residues. Germline-derived CDR1 and CDR2 are MNHNS and SASEGT. The CDR3: CASSRTGTYQETQYF. The CDR3 DNA reads TGTGCCAGCAGCCGGACAGGGACTTACCAAGAGACCCAGTACTTC.

The rearrangement uses TRBV5-1 and TRBJ2-7, with a tentative D call TRBD1 (6 bases). Trimming cost V 0 bases and J 3 bases, with 16 bases left between them. Germline lookup yields CDR1 SGHRS and CDR2 YFSETQ. The CDR3 is made up of 16 amino acids. DNA for the CDR3: TGCGCCAGCAGCTTGGTAGGTGGGGGCGGAATCTACGAGCAGTACTTC. Its protein product is CASSLVGGGGIYEQYF.

The chain employs TRBV18 and TRBJ2-1; possibly TRBD1 for D (8 bases). CDR1 is KGHSH and CDR2 is LQKENI in the germline V gene. Trimming left V 6 bases short and J 15 bases short, with 27 bases between. The CDR3 extends over 15 amino acids. CDR3 in DNA: TGTGCCAGCTCGCAACGGACAGGGAGGGTCCCCAGGTGGTTCTTC. Amino acids: CASSQRTGRVPRWFF.

The genes are TRBV9 and TRBJ1-1, with D possibly being TRBD1 (5 bases). The germline V gene encodes CDR1 SGDLS and CDR2 YYNGEE. V shed 3 bases and J shed 1 base, with 10 bases lying between them. There are 14 residues in the CDR3. The DNA for the CDR3 is TGTGCCAGCAGCGGCAGGGATAAGAACACTGAAGCTTTCTTT. The encoded protein is CASSGRDKNTEAFF.

This chain links TRBV6-1 with TRBJ2-7; TRBD2 agrees at 8 bases. Germline V gene lookup returns CDR1 MNHNS and CDR2 SASEGT. The CDR3 sequence is 14 residues long. J gave up 0 bases and V 5 bases, and 3 bases lay outside the gene matches. CDR3 sequence: CASSLSGSSYEQYF. In DNA, the CDR3 is TGTGCCAGCAGTTTGAGCGGGAGCTCCTACGAGCAGTACTTC.

The chain carries TRBV18 and TRBJ1-6, with 10 bases aligning to TRBD1. The CDR3 loop spans 15 amino acids. Germline V gives CDR1 KGHSH, CDR2 LQKENI. J gave up 7 bases and V 3 bases, and 3 bases lay outside the gene matches. The CDR3 coding sequence is TGTGCCAGCTCACCGGGACAGGGGCCAAATTCACCCCTCCACTTT. It translates to CASSPGQGPNSPLHF. Variable domain in full (rest from reference TRBV18 and TRBJ1-6): NAGVMQNPRHLVRRRGQEARLRCSPMKGHSHVYWYRQLPEEGLKFMVYLQKENIIDESGMPKERFSAEFPKEGPSILRIQQVVRGDSAAYFCASSPGQGPNSPLHFGNGTRLTVT.

The gene calls are TRBV19 and TRBJ2-7; 8 bases line up with TRBD2. The V gene's germline CDR1 is LNHDA and CDR2 SQIVND (reference sequence). The CDR3 consists of 17 residues. J lost 2 bases, V lost 5 bases, and 14 bases had no gene match. The CDR3 sequence: CASSAKSFLAGPYEQYF. The CDR3 coding sequence is TGTGCCAGTAGTGCGAAGTCATTCCTAGCGGGTCCCTACGAGCAGTACTTC.

In its sample, this clone was seen a few times. As DNA, the CDR3 is TGTGCCAGCAGCTCCGACTACTCCTACAATGAGCAGTTCTTC. Translation: CASSSDYSYNEQFF. This chain uses TRBV7-2 with TRBJ2-1; D is perhaps TRBD2 (5 bases). CDR1 SGHTA and CDR2 FQGNSA come from the germline V gene. The V end was cut by 4 bases, the J end by 0 bases, with 7 bases between. The CDR3 is 14 residues long.

This rearrangement joins TRBV9 to TRBJ2-3, with 7 bases aligning to TRBD2. This CDR3 spans 14 amino acids. Germline values: CDR1 SGDLS, CDR2 YYNGEE. Trimming took 1 base from V and 8 from J; bases not matched to a gene: 7. CDR3 sequence (DNA): TGTGCCAGCAGCGTAACCCGGGACTACGGTACGCAGTATTTT. The encoded protein is CASSVTRDYGTQYF.

The chain joins TRBV5-1 to TRBJ1-6; D remains unclear. Per the germline V gene, CDR1 is SGHRS and CDR2 is YFSETQ. Between the trimmed V and J ends, which lost 0 bases and 5 bases, there was a span of 3 bases. The CDR3 is 13 amino acids. The CDR3 loop reads CASSLADNSPLHF. The CDR3 DNA follows: TGCGCCAGCAGCTTGGCAGATAATTCACCCCTCCACTTT.